The 32 T cell receptor beta chains given below trace back to one sample, sequenced in a study of blood T cell repertoires in COVID-19. Generated by immunoSEQ multiplex PCR, the TCRdb table keeps only in-frame clones and is missing some. The sample has approximately 250,000 clones, about 83% seen once; the top ten hold about 4%. Sequences were obtained from peripheral blood. Source of these receptors: a man in his fifties or sixties with acute or convalescent COVID-19.

This chain connects TRBV5-6 to TRBJ2-1; D remains ambiguous. This CDR3 region has 14 residues. The V end lost 0 bases, the J end lost 6 bases, and 10 bases lay between the germline ends. Germline CDR1 is SGHDT and CDR2 is YYEEEE. CDR3: CASSLDAQSNEQFF. The CDR3 DNA sequence: TGTGCCAGCAGCTTGGACGCGCAATCCAATGAGCAGTTCTTC.

V and J are TRBV7-9 and TRBJ1-1; D is perhaps TRBD1 (6 bases). There are 12 residues in the CDR3. Between the trimmed V and J ends, which lost 3 bases and 6 bases, there was a span of 8 bases. Germline V CDR1 and CDR2: SEHNR, FQNEAQ (reference sequence). CDR3 region: CASSFGTPEAFF. In DNA, the CDR3 is TGTGCCAGCAGCTTCGGGACACCTGAAGCTTTCTTT.

Only a few counts were recorded for this clone. The chain uses TRBV19 and TRBJ1-5; 8 nucleotides align to TRBD1. The V and J ends lost 10 bases and 2 bases, in that order; junction bases with no gene match: 7. Looked up from germline, CDR1 is LNHDA and CDR2 is SQIVND (reference sequence). The CDR3 spans 14 residues. The CDR3 DNA is TGTGCCATGGGCGGACAGGGTGGCAATCAGCCCCAGCATTTT. Its protein is CAMGGQGGNQPQHF.

CDR3 protein: CASRITGGSSYEQYF. The CDR3 DNA reads as TGTGCCAGCAGGATCACAGGGGGAAGCTCCTACGAGCAGTACTTC. V is TRBV28 and J is TRBJ2-7; 8 bases are shared with TRBD1. Per germline, CDR1 MDHEN and CDR2 SYDVKM. CDR3 length equals 15 residues. Losses at the gene ends were 6 bases for V and 0 bases for J; bases not matched to a gene: 7.

This chain connects TRBV7-8 to TRBJ2-5; TRBD2 matches 8 bases. J gave up 5 bases and V 5 bases, and 7 bases lay outside the gene matches. Germline CDR1 SGHVS, CDR2 FQNEAQ. This CDR3 contains 14 residues. The CDR3 coding sequence is TGTGCCAGCAGCGCACGGGGGGGGTGGGAGACCCAGTACTTC. This sequence encodes CASSARGGWETQYF.

The chain's CDR3 is CAWTPGLNEQFF. In DNA, the CDR3 is TGTGCCTGGACCCCAGGGCTAAATGAGCAGTTCTTC. This chain joins TRBV30 and TRBJ2-1, with a weak D call TRBD1 (5 bases). Looked up from germline, CDR1 is GTSNPN and CDR2 is SVGIG (reference sequence). The CDR3 sequence is 12 residues long. Trimming left V 4 bases short and J 7 bases short, with 11 bases between.

The rearrangement links TRBV19 to TRBJ1-1; 8 bases agree with TRBD1. CDR3 length equals 13 residues. V lost 6 bases and J lost 5; bases outside the gene matches: 5. CDR1 and CDR2 (germline): LNHDA, SQIVND (reference sequence). The CDR3 coding sequence is TGTGCCAGTAGGTCGCAGGGGGCGACTGAAGCTTTCTTT. This sequence encodes CASRSQGATEAFF.

The chain links TRBV30 to TRBJ2-5; TRBD2 is a possible D gene (5 bases). Germline V gives CDR1 GTSNPN, CDR2 SVGIG (reference sequence). V dropped 4 bases and J dropped 7 bases, with 13 bases sitting between them. The CDR3 has 12 residues. DNA for the CDR3: TGTGCCTGGAAAGGACTGATCGGGACCCAGTACTTC. It encodes CAWKGLIGTQYF.

V and J are TRBV7-3 and TRBJ2-3; TRBD2 matches 7 bases. The CDR3 contains 18 residues. With V trimmed by 2 bases and J by 0 bases, 11 bases remained unmatched. Germline assignment: CDR1 SGHTA and CDR2 FQGTGA. The CDR3 region has the DNA TGTGCCAGCAGCTTATCCGGGGTGACTAGCTCTAGCACAGATACGCAGTATTTT. Its translation is CASSLSGVTSSSTDTQYF.

CDR3 sequence (DNA): TGTGCCAGCAGCTGGGACAGATCCTACGAGCAGTACTTC. Protein product: CASSWDRSYEQYF. The rearrangement links TRBV13 to TRBJ2-7, with 7 bases matching TRBD1. V trimming: 4 bases; J trimming: 1 base; junction bases outside the gene matches: 1. CDR3 length: 13 residues. In germline, CDR1 is PRHDT, CDR2 FYEKMQ (reference sequence).

CDR3 loop: CASSSAGQGSQPQHF. CDR3 coding DNA: TGTGCCAGCAGTTCGGCGGGACAGGGGAGTCAGCCCCAGCATTTT. The rearrangement uses TRBV27 and TRBJ1-5, with 10 nucleotides matching TRBD1. J was trimmed by 6 bases and V by 4 bases; bases with no gene match: 6. Germline values: CDR1 MNHEY, CDR2 SMNVEV (reference sequence). The CDR3 sequence is 15 residues long.

Here the CDR3 reads CASSLGGVNQPQHF. CDR3 nucleotides: TGCGCCAGCAGCTTGGGGGGGGTCAATCAGCCCCAGCATTTT. V usage is TRBV5-1 and J usage is TRBJ1-5; tentatively, D is TRBD1 (5 bases). CDR1 is SGHRS, CDR2 YFSETQ, per germline. The germline V and J ends were trimmed by 0 bases and 3 bases, with 7 bases remaining between them. The CDR3 spans 14 residues.

The rearrangement uses TRBV12-3 or TRBV12-4 and TRBJ2-7; 9 bases line up with TRBD2. V lost 2 bases to trimming and J lost 7 bases; unmatched junction nucleotides: 3. The CDR3 has 13 amino acids. CDR3 in amino acids: CASSLSGGWEQYF. The CDR3 coding sequence is TGTGCCAGCAGTTTAAGCGGGGGGTGGGAGCAGTACTTC.

The chain uses TRBV19 and TRBJ2-2, with TRBD1 as a possible D gene (6 bases). Germline CDR1 and CDR2: LNHDA and SQIVND (reference sequence). V lost 7 bases, J lost 0 bases, and 15 bases lay in between. The CDR3 spans 16 residues. CDR3 protein: CASKVPTGANTGELFF. The CDR3 bases are TGTGCCAGTAAGGTCCCGACAGGCGCGAACACCGGGGAGCTGTTTTTT.

The chain joins TRBV7-2 to TRBJ1-4, with D perhaps matching TRBD1 (6 bases). Germline V gene lookup returns CDR1 SGHTA and CDR2 FQGNSA. The CDR3 is 15 residues long. V lost 5 bases to trimming and J lost 4 bases, with 14 bases between them. The DNA for the CDR3 is TGTGCCAGCAGCCCTAAGACAGGCGGTAATGAAAAACTGTTTTTT. Its translation: CASSPKTGGNEKLFF. Based on the CDR3 plus reference TRBV7-2 and TRBJ1-4, the full variable domain is GAGVSQSPSNKVTEKGKDVELRCDPISGHTALYWYRQSLGQGLEFLIYFQGNSAPDKSGLPSDRFSAERTGGSVSTLTIQRTQQEDSAVYLCASSPKTGGNEKLFFGSGTQLSVL.

The chain joins TRBV7-3 to TRBJ2-2; 10 positions agree with TRBD2. Germline V CDR1 and CDR2: SGHTA, FQGTGA. V was clipped by 5 bases and J by 3 bases; unmatched bases: 3. The CDR3 length is 15 residues. The CDR3 loop reads CASSPGTSDTGELFF. The CDR3 DNA reads as TGTGCCAGCAGCCCGGGGACTAGCGACACCGGGGAGCTGTTTTTT. Drawing the rest from reference TRBV7-3 and TRBJ2-2, the complete variable domain is GAGVSQTPSNKVTEKGKYVELRCDPISGHTALYWYRQSLGQGPEFLIYFQGTGAADDSGLPNDRFFAVRPEGSVSTLKIQRTERGDSAVYLCASSPGTSDTGELFFGEGSRLTVL.

The CDR3: CASSGTLGNSPLHF. DNA of the CDR3: TGTGCCAGTAGCGGGACTCTTGGGAATTCACCCCTCCACTTT. V usage is TRBV19 and J usage is TRBJ1-6, with a possible D match to TRBD1 (5 bases). CDR3 length: 14 amino acids. Germline V gene data show CDR1 as LNHDA and CDR2 as SQIVND (reference sequence). V lost 6 bases to trimming and J lost 7 bases, with 13 bases between them.

This sequence joins TRBV21-1 and TRBJ1-5; TRBD1 was called by the table and not checked on the DNA. TRBV21-1 is termed a pseudogene. The CDR3 loop spans 16 amino acids. CDR3 residues: CASSKAKTACRQPQHF. The DNA for the CDR3 is TGTGCCAGCAGCAAAGCGAAGACAGCCTGCCGCCAGCCCCAGCATTTT.

The chain employs TRBV24-1 and TRBJ2-7, with D perhaps TRBD2 (6 bases). The CDR3 extends over 12 amino acids. The V gene's germline CDR1 is KGHDR and CDR2 SFDVKD. The V end was cut by 12 bases, the J end by 4 bases, with 15 bases between. CDR3 nucleotides: TGTGCCCGGAGGGCAGGGATTTACGAGCAGTACTTC. The encoded protein is CARRAGIYEQYF.

The CDR3 bases are TGTGCCAGCTCACTGAGGGGGACTAGCGGGCCCTACGAGCAGTACTTC. Protein sequence: CASSLRGTSGPYEQYF. The chain recombines TRBV18 with TRBJ2-7; 12 nucleotides agree with TRBD2. Looked up from germline, CDR1 is KGHSH and CDR2 is LQKENI. Losses at the gene ends were 4 bases for V and 2 bases for J; bases not matched to a gene: 6. The CDR3 extends over 16 amino acids.

The chain joins TRBV15 to TRBJ2-7; 7 bases are a match to TRBD1. Trimming at V came to 1 base and at J to 7 bases, leaving 10 bases not matched to a gene. CDR3 length: 15 residues. In germline, CDR1 is LNHNV, CDR2 YYDKDF (reference sequence). DNA for the CDR3: TGTGCCACCAGCAGAGGTTACCTCACAGGGGAGGAGCAGTACTTC. It specifies CATSRGYLTGEEQYF.

This sequence joins TRBV20-1 and TRBJ1-4, with D uncertain. V was trimmed by 7 bases and J by 14 bases, leaving 8 bases between them. The germline gives CDR1 DFQATT, CDR2 SNEGSKA (reference sequence). The CDR3 is made up of 8 amino acids. The CDR3 loop reads CSVEGLFF. The CDR3, as DNA: TGCAGTGTCGAGGGTCTGTTTTTT.

This chain connects TRBV28 to TRBJ1-6, with a possible D match to TRBD1 (5 bases). Trimming removed 4 bases at V and 10 bases at J, with 11 bases between. The CDR3 loop spans 13 amino acids. Germline V gene data show CDR1 as MDHEN and CDR2 as SYDVKM. CDR3 in amino acids: CASSSQVRSPLHF. DNA for the CDR3: TGTGCCAGCAGTTCACAGGTCAGGTCACCCCTCCACTTT. The whole variable domain, filled in from reference TRBV28 and TRBJ1-6, reads DVKVTQSSRYLVKRTGEKVFLECVQDMDHENMFWYRQDPGLGLRLIYFSYDVKMKEKGDIPEGYSVSREKKERFSLILESASTNQTSMYLCASSSQVRSPLHFGNGTRLTVT.

This clone came up once. This chain connects TRBV14 to TRBJ2-3, with 9 positions matching TRBD2. Germline V gene lookup returns CDR1 SGHDN and CDR2 FVKESK. Germline trimming cut 4 bases from V and 0 bases from J; bases unmatched to any gene: 5. The CDR3 is 16 residues long. For the CDR3, the DNA is TGTGCCAGCAGCCGCCGACTAGCGGCTAGCACAGATACGCAGTATTTT. Amino acid sequence: CASSRRLAASTDTQYF.

This clone has only a few counts. This chain connects TRBV7-3 to TRBJ2-2; D is possibly TRBD2 (5 bases). Germline CDR1 and CDR2: SGHTA and FQGTGA. The V end lost 3 bases, the J end lost 5 bases, and 7 bases lay between the germline ends. The CDR3 is 13 residues long. The CDR3 region has the DNA TGTGCCAGCAGCTTCACGGGGACCGGGGAGCTGTTTTTT. It is translated as CASSFTGTGELFF. Full variable domain (outside the CDR3, taken from reference TRBV7-3 and TRBJ2-2): GAGVSQTPSNKVTEKGKYVELRCDPISGHTALYWYRQSLGQGPEFLIYFQGTGAADDSGLPNDRFFAVRPEGSVSTLKIQRTERGDSAVYLCASSFTGTGELFFGEGSRLTVL.

The chain is built from TRBV27 and TRBJ2-7, with D perhaps TRBD1 (6 bases). CDR1 is MNHEY, CDR2 SMNVEV, per germline (reference sequence). CDR3 length: 14 residues. Deletions cut 1 base from V and 4 bases from J, with 11 bases between. This CDR3 is CASSLYGTLYEQYF. CDR3 in DNA: TGTGCCAGCAGTTTATATGGGACATTATACGAGCAGTACTTC.

The gene calls are TRBV11-2 and TRBJ1-1; TRBD1 agrees at 8 bases. Trimming at V came to 4 bases and at J to 3 bases, leaving 7 bases not matched to a gene. The CDR3 extends over 15 amino acids. Germline CDR1 reads SGHAT; CDR2 reads FQNNGV. The CDR3: CASSSVTGGDTEAFF. CDR3 sequence (DNA): TGTGCCAGCAGCTCGGTAACAGGGGGGGACACTGAAGCTTTCTTT.

The chain couples TRBV4-1 to TRBJ2-1, with 8 nucleotides matching TRBD1. Germline V CDR1 and CDR2: MGHRA, YSYEKL. The CDR3 runs 15 residues. V gave up 6 bases and J gave up 1 base; unmatched junction bases: 5. CDR3 residues: CASSRTGGSYNEQFF. The CDR3 DNA reads as TGCGCCAGCAGTCGAACAGGGGGGTCCTACAATGAGCAGTTCTTC.

V usage is TRBV7-2 and J usage is TRBJ1-3; 10 bases fit TRBD1. Unmatched junction bases numbered 8, after V lost 4 bases and J lost 2 bases. This CDR3 is built from 17 residues. CDR1 and CDR2 (germline): SGHTA, FQGNSA. This CDR3 reads CASSSIQGTGAGNTIYF. For the CDR3, the DNA is TGTGCCAGCAGCTCCATACAGGGGACAGGGGCTGGAAACACCATATATTTT.

This clone came up once. CDR3 bases: TGTGCCAGTCAAAGGGGGTCCTACAATGAGCAGTTCTTC. Its translation is CASQRGSYNEQFF. The chain links TRBV6-5 to TRBJ2-1, with a weak D call TRBD1 (6 bases). There are 13 residues in the CDR3. The germline V gene has CDR1 MNHEY and CDR2 SVGAGI. The V and J ends lost 9 bases and 1 base respectively, with 10 bases between them.

This chain uses TRBV5-1 with TRBJ2-1; TRBD2 matches at 8 bases. The germline V gene has CDR1 SGHRS and CDR2 YFSETQ. The CDR3 runs to 17 residues. With V trimmed by 3 bases and J by 8 bases, 16 bases remained unmatched. The CDR3 loop is CASSSGGGGSNRDEQFF. For the CDR3, the DNA is TGCGCCAGCAGCTCCGGGGGGGGCGGGAGTAACAGGGATGAGCAGTTCTTC.

The chain employs TRBV14 and TRBJ1-1, with TRBD1 as a possible D gene (5 bases). The CDR3 loop spans 15 amino acids. The V and J ends lost 3 bases and 6 bases respectively, with 17 bases between them. Germline V gives CDR1 SGHDN, CDR2 FVKESK. The CDR3 sequence is CASSQYLNGGAEAFF. The CDR3 DNA is TGTGCCAGCAGCCAGTATCTTAACGGGGGGGCTGAAGCTTTCTTT.